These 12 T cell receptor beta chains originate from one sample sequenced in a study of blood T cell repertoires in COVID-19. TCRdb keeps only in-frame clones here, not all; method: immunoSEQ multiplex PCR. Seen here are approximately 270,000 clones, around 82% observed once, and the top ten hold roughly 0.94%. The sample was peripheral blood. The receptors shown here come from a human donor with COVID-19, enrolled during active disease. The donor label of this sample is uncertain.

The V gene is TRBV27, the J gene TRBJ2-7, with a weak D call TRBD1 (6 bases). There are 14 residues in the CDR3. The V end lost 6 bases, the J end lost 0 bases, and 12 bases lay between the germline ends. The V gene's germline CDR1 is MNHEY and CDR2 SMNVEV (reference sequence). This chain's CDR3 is CASSSGAFSYEQYF. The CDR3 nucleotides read TGTGCCAGCAGCTCAGGGGCCTTCTCCTACGAGCAGTACTTC.

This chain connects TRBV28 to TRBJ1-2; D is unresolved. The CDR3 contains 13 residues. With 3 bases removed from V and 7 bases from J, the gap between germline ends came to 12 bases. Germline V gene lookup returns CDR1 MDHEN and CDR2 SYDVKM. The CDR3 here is CASSFGPAVGYTF. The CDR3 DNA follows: TGTGCCAGCAGTTTTGGCCCCGCTGTTGGCTACACCTTC.

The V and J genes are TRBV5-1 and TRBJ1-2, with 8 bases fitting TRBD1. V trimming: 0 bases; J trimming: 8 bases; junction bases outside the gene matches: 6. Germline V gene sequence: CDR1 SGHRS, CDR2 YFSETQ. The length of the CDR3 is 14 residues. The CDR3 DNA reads TGCGCCAGCAGCTTGGGAACAGGGGGGCGCGGCTACACCTTC. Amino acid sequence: CASSLGTGGRGYTF.

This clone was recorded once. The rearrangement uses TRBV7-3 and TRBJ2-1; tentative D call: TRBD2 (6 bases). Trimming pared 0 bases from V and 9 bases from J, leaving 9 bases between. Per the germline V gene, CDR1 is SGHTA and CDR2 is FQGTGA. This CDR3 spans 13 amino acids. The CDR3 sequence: CASSLTEGSEQFF. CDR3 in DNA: TGTGCCAGCAGCTTAACGGAGGGTAGTGAGCAGTTCTTC.

CDR3 DNA sequence: TGTGCCTTGACCGGGACAGGGGCAAGGCAGCCCCAGCATTTT. Residues: CALTGTGARQPQHF. V and J are TRBV30 and TRBJ1-5, with 10 bases aligning to TRBD1. Germline V lookup: CDR1 GTSNPN, CDR2 SVGIG (reference sequence). V trimming: 7 bases; J trimming: 7 bases; junction bases outside the gene matches: 10. This CDR3 region has 14 residues.

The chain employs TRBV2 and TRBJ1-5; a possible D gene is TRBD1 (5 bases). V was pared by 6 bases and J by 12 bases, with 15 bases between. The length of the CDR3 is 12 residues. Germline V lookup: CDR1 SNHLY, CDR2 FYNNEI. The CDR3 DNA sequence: TGTGCCAGCAGCGAGACAGTCTCGCGCCAGCATTTT. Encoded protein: CASSETVSRQHF.

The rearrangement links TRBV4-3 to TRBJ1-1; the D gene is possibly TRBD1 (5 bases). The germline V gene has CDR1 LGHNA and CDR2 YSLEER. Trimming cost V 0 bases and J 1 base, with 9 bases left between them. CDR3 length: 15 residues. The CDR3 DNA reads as TGCGCCAGCAGCCAAGATTCGGGGGAGAACACTGAAGCTTTCTTT. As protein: CASSQDSGENTEAFF.

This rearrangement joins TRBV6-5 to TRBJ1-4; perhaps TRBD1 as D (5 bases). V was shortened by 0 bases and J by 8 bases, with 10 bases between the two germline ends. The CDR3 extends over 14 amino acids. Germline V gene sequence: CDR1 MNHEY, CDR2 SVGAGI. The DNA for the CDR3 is TGTGCCAGCAGTTACTCTCAGGGTCGGGAAAAACTGTTTTTT. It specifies CASSYSQGREKLFF.

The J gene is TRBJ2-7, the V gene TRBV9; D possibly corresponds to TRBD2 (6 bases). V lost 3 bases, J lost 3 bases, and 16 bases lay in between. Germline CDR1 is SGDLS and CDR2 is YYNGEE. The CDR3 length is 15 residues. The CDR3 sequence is CASSGSPSANYEQYF. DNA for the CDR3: TGTGCCAGCAGCGGAAGCCCTAGCGCAAACTACGAGCAGTACTTC.

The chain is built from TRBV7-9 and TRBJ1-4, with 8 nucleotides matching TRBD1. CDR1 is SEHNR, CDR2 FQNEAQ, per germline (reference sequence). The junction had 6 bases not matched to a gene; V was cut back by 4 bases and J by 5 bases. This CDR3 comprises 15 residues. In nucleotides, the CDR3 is TGTGCCAGCAGCTCCTCCGGGACAGGAAATGAAAAACTGTTTTTT. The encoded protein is CASSSSGTGNEKLFF.

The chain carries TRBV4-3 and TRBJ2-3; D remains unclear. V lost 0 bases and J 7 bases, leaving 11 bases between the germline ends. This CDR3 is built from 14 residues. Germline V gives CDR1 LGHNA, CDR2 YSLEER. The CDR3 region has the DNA TGCGCCAGCAGCCAAGAATTGGGCGAATATACGCAGTATTTT. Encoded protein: CASSQELGEYTQYF.

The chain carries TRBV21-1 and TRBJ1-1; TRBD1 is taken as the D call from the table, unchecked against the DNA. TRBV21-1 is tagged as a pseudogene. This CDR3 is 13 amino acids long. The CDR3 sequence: CASSKERGTEAFF. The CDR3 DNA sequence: TGTGCCAGCAGCAAAGAAAGGGGCACTGAAGCTTTCTTT.